Listed below are T cell receptor beta chains from one sample, sequenced in a study of early T cells in non-severe SARS-CoV-2 infection. MiXCR, applied by TCRdb to the 5' RACE reads, yields one record per CDR3 protein. This table holds 30,000 to 45,000 distinct CDR3 sequences, around 5.4% found once. The specimen was whole blood, collected at baseline. The source is an adult who was a healthcare worker with PCR-confirmed SARS-CoV-2 infection or an uninfected control (not recorded which). Each CDR3 is given with its conserved first and last residue. A D gene is named only where the DNA matches it firmly. Some rows mark clone size as missing; the rest say once, few, many or name a class of expanded clone.

TRBJ1-1 | many | TRBV6-4 | TRBD1 | CASSIATGLTEAFF | TGTGCCAGCAGTATCGCGACAGGGCTCACTGAAGCTTTCTTT
TRBJ2-7 | - | TRBV7-2 | - | CASGGSSYEQYF | TGTGCCAGCGGCGGAAGCTCCTACGAGCAGTACTTC
TRBJ2-3 | - | TRBV5-1 | TRBD2 | CASSPSGLEADTQYF | TGCGCCAGCAGTCCTTCTGGACTAGAAGCAGATACGCAGTATTTT
TRBJ2-5 | few | TRBV7-2 | - | CASSLGGVQETQYF | TGTGCCAGCAGCTTAGGAGGGGTTCAAGAGACCCAGTACTTC
TRBJ2-2 | medium-sized | TRBV12-3/TRBV12-4 | - | CASRLAGLATGELFF | TGTGCCAGCAGGTTGGCGGGGCTGGCAACCGGGGAGCTGTTTTTT
TRBJ2-7 | few | TRBV19 | - | CASSIELAYEQYF | TGTGCCAGTAGTATTGAACTAGCCTACGAGCAGTACTTC
TRBJ1-4 | - | TRBV29-1 | - | CSVEDWGVNEKLFF | TGCAGCGTTGAAGATTGGGGCGTTAATGAAAAACTGTTTTTT
TRBJ2-1 | many | TRBV29-1 | - | CSTGTNREQFF | TGCAGCACTGGGACAAACCGTGAGCAGTTCTTC
TRBJ1-6 | many | TRBV18 | TRBD1 | CASSPPDRAGSPLHF | TGTGCCAGCTCACCTCCGGACAGGGCTGGGTCACCCCTCCACTTT
TRBJ2-3 | many | TRBV5-6 | TRBD2 | CASSRFRGRADTQYF | TGTGCCAGCAGCCGTTTTAGAGGGAGGGCAGATACGCAGTATTTT
TRBJ2-2 | few | TRBV19 | TRBD2 | CASSILLATGELFF | TGTGCCAGTAGTATCCTACTAGCGACCGGGGAGCTGTTTTTT
TRBJ2-1 | few | TRBV6-4 | TRBD2 | CASSQREGRHNEQFF | TGTGCCAGCAGCCAGCGGGAGGGGCGCCACAATGAGCAGTTCTTC
TRBJ2-6 | many | TRBV28 | - | CASLTPSGANVLTF | TGTGCCAGCCTCACCCCCTCTGGGGCCAACGTCCTGACTTTC
TRBJ2-7 | many | TRBV20-1 | - | CSARPQGNEQYF | TGCAGTGCTAGACCACAGGGTAACGAGCAGTACTTC
TRBJ2-1 | - | TRBV6-5 | TRBD2 | CASSPGLAGGEQFF | TGTGCCAGCAGTCCGGGACTAGCGGGAGGTGAGCAGTTCTTC
TRBJ2-2 | many | TRBV20-1 | - | CSARPLVLARDGELFF | TGCAGTGCTAGACCGCTCGTGCTAGCGAGGGACGGGGAGCTGTTTTTT
TRBJ1-6 | - | TRBV10-3 | - | CAISEGGGGSPLHF | TGTGCCATCAGTGAGGGAGGTGGCGGGTCACCCCTCCACTTT
TRBJ2-3 | - | TRBV5-1 | - | CASSLDAVSTDTQYF | TGCGCCAGCAGCTTGGATGCGGTTAGCACAGATACGCAGTATTTT
TRBJ2-4 | few | TRBV23-1 | - | CASSQWQGIARNIQYF | TGCGCCAGCAGTCAATGGCAGGGGATAGCCAGAAACATTCAGTACTTC
TRBJ1-2 | many | TRBV4-1 | TRBD1 | CASSQVGTALYGYTF | TGCGCCAGCAGCCAAGTTGGGACAGCGCTCTATGGCTACACCTTC
TRBJ2-5 | many | TRBV20-1 | TRBD2 | CSARDTLAGETQYF | TGCAGTGCTAGAGATACACTAGCGGGAGAGACCCAGTACTTC
TRBJ2-7 | many | TRBV27 | TRBD1 | CASSLWDRDNYEQYF | TGTGCCAGCAGTTTATGGGACAGGGACAACTACGAGCAGTACTTC